This T cell receptor beta chain was sequenced during a study of blood T cell repertoires in COVID-19. Study overall: The samples span acute and convalescent COVID-19 from the United States, Italy and Spain. Nucleic acid was either cDNA or gDNA, and it came from T cells, B-cell-depleted T cells, or PBMCs.

How the authors handled the data: Counts of nucleated cells, estimated from reference gene primer amplification, were obtained. Sequencing used immunoSEQ multiplex PCR; TCRdb keeps in-frame clones, though not all of them. V and J calls and clone size follow that table, whereas D and trimming were derived from the DNA. The data contain about 240,000 clones, about 82% of them seen just once; the ten biggest clones take up approximately 13%. V was pared by 6 bases and J by 0 bases, with 8 bases between. The CDR3 is made up of 13 amino acids. Germline V gene sequence: CDR1 MNHEY, CDR2 SVGAGI. Sequenced input: peripheral blood. This sequence joins TRBV6-5 and TRBJ1-1; weak D call: TRBD1 (5 bases). The receptor comes from a man older than 75 with acute or convalescent COVID-19. The CDR3 loop is CASRDTMNTEAFF. CDR3 DNA: TGTGCCAGCAGGGACACTATGAACACTGAAGCTTTCTTT.